Each of the 10 T cell receptor beta chains below was sequenced from the same sample in a study of shared clonotypes between healthy human individuals. TCRdb's copy holds only in-frame clones and misses some; the assay was immunoSEQ multiplex PCR. The repertoire holds some 1 million clones, about 76% seen once, with 1.4% in the top ten. The sample comprised memory CD4+ T cells sorted from blood. Subset defined: CD45RA-negative fraction. These receptors all stem from a man younger than 30 in good health.

The V call is TRBV7-2, the J call TRBJ2-5, with D hard to call. The CDR3 covers 12 residues. Germline V gene sequence: CDR1 SGHTA, CDR2 FQGNSA. V was cut by 1 base and J by 7 bases, with 7 bases left in between. DNA for the CDR3: TGTGCCAGCAGCTTAGATTCCGCGACCCAGTACTTC. This gives the protein CASSLDSATQYF.

CDR3 amino acids: CASIKMDPGANVLTF. DNA of the CDR3: TGTGCCAGCATCAAAATGGACCCTGGGGCCAACGTCCTGACTTTC. The rearrangement uses TRBV7-2 and TRBJ2-6, with D unclear. There are 15 residues in the CDR3. The germline V gene encodes CDR1 SGHTA and CDR2 FQGNSA. Trimming took off 7 bases at V and 2 bases at J, with 12 bases between the two ends.

The chain joins TRBV12-5 to TRBJ2-7; D uncertain. CDR3 length: 16 residues. Germline loops: CDR1 LGHNT, CDR2 FRNRAP. Trimming took off 0 bases at V and 5 bases at J, with 17 bases between the two ends. The CDR3 DNA reads as TGTGCTAGTGGTTTGGTACATGGACCTCCTGTCCACGAGCAGTACTTC. This encodes CASGLVHGPPVHEQYF.

The V and J genes are TRBV13 and TRBJ2-5; 7 bases align to TRBD2. The ends lost 3 bases at V and 5 bases at J; junction bases unmatched: 9. Germline CDR1 is PRHDT and CDR2 is FYEKMQ (reference sequence). There are 15 residues in the CDR3. The CDR3 loop reads CASSFERGKQETQYF. CDR3 coding DNA: TGTGCCAGCAGCTTCGAGCGGGGCAAGCAGGAGACCCAGTACTTC.

In its sample, this clone was seen a few times. The chain combines TRBV5-6 with TRBJ2-5; D may be TRBD1 or TRBD2 (5 bases each). CDR3 length equals 13 residues. The V end was cut by 6 bases, the J end by 0 bases, with 9 bases between. Germline V lookup: CDR1 SGHDT, CDR2 YYEEEE. The DNA of the CDR3 is TGTGCCAGCACCAGAGGGGACCAAGAGACCCAGTACTTC. Translation gives CASTRGDQETQYF. Full variable domain (rest looked up from reference TRBV5-6 and TRBJ2-5): DAGVTQSPTHLIKTRGQQVTLRCSPKSGHDTVSWYQQALGQGPQFIFQYYEEEERQRGNFPDRFSGHQFPNYSSELNVNALLLGDSALYLCASTRGDQETQYFGPGTRLLVL.

The gene calls are TRBV29-1 and TRBJ2-3; tentatively, D is TRBD2 (5 bases). The CDR3 covers 15 residues. Deletions cut 4 bases from V and 4 bases from J, with 18 bases between. From germline, CDR1 is SQVTM and CDR2 ANQGSEA. The CDR3 protein is CSVGAGLHEPDTQYF. The DNA for the CDR3 is TGCAGCGTTGGAGCCGGACTCCACGAACCAGATACGCAGTATTTT.

Comments on this clone: Other DNA sequences within the sample encode an identical CDR3. The rearrangement uses TRBV20-1 and TRBJ2-5, with D unclear. Deletions cut 2 bases from V and 5 bases from J, with 3 bases between. Germline V gives CDR1 DFQATT, CDR2 SNEGSKA (reference sequence). The CDR3 has 10 amino acids. CDR3 DNA: TGCAGTGCTAGACGGGAGACCCAGTACTTC. The encoded protein is CSARRETQYF.

Only a few counts were recorded for this clone. The gene calls are TRBV5-1 and TRBJ1-1; 10 positions agree with TRBD1. CDR3 length: 14 amino acids. V gave up 0 bases and J gave up 6 bases; unmatched junction bases: 2. Germline CDR1 SGHRS, CDR2 YFSETQ. This CDR3 reads CASSLGDRGPEAFF. The CDR3 coding sequence is TGCGCCAGCAGCTTGGGGGACAGGGGACCTGAAGCTTTCTTT.

A few counts support this clone. Here the CDR3 reads CASSSYYEQFF. Here the CDR3 DNA reads TGTGCCAGCAGCTCCTATTATGAGCAGTTCTTC. The J gene is TRBJ2-1, the V gene TRBV7-2; D unclear. The CDR3 is 11 amino acids. V was clipped by 4 bases and J by 8 bases, with 6 bases between them. Per germline, CDR1 SGHTA and CDR2 FQGNSA.

The chain recombines TRBV27 with TRBJ2-7; D remains unclear. Germline V gives CDR1 MNHEY, CDR2 SMNVEV (reference sequence). This CDR3 spans 13 amino acids. V was cut by 2 bases and J by 7 bases, with 12 bases left in between. The CDR3 region has the DNA TGTGCCAGCAGTTTAAGATCCACCGGGGAGCAGTACTTC. Residues: CASSLRSTGEQYF.